One and the same sample provided the 11 T cell receptor beta chains below, sequenced in a study of CD8+CD57+ T cells in acquired aplastic anemia. The study profiled TCR beta VDJ and CDR3 using genomic DNA as template. TCRdb reprocessed the reads with MiXCR, giving one entry per CDR3 protein. The sample yields a few hundred thousand distinct CDR3 sequences, roughly 55% seen once. Sequenced material: sorted CD4+, CD8+, or CD8+CD57+ T cells (not recorded which) from PBMCs. The receptors originated from a human donor in good health.

The chain is built from TRBV6-1 and TRBJ1-5; D gene unclear. The V end was cut by 6 bases, the J end by 3 bases, with 12 bases between. The CDR3 covers 14 residues. Germline CDR1 and CDR2: MNHNS and SASEGT. The CDR3 sequence is CASSAGSLNQPQHF. CDR3 nucleotides: TGTGCCAGCAGCGCCGGGTCCCTCAATCAGCCCCAGCATTTT.

This clonotype was recorded many times. The chain is built from TRBV19 and TRBJ1-1, with TRBD1 matching over 7 bases. Germline CDR1 reads LNHDA; CDR2 reads SQIVND (reference sequence). The ends lost 6 bases at V and 8 bases at J; junction bases unmatched: 9. This CDR3 spans 13 amino acids. CDR3 DNA: TGTGCCAGTAGATTAGGGACAGAACTAGAAGCTTTCTTT. Translation: CASRLGTELEAFF.

Concerning this clonotype: One junction end does not reproduce the germline sequence, and a read error may be involved. This chain joins TRBV6-5 and TRBJ2-2, with TRBD1 as a possible D gene (5 bases). The CDR3 contains 14 residues. The germline V gene has CDR1 MNHEY and CDR2 SVGAGI. Here the CDR3 DNA reads TGCGCCAGTCACCAGGGTCCGAACACCGGGGAGCTGTTTTTT. It translates to CASHQGPNTGELFF.

The V gene is TRBV12-3 or TRBV12-4, the J gene TRBJ2-7; D may be TRBD1 (6 bases). Trimming left V 5 bases short and J 0 bases short, with 17 bases between. CDR3 length equals 16 residues. DNA for the CDR3: TGTGCCAGCAGTCCATACCCCGGGACATCCTCCTACGAGCAGTACTTC. Amino acid sequence: CASSPYPGTSSYEQYF.

This clonotype came up once. V is TRBV20-1 and J is TRBJ2-7; D might be TRBD2 (6 bases). Germline V lookup: CDR1 DFQATT, CDR2 SNEGSKA (reference sequence). The V gene lost 7 bases and the J gene lost 2 bases, with 21 bases spanning the gap. The CDR3 totals 15 residues. The CDR3 spells CSVAILWGETYEQYF. CDR3 DNA: TGCAGTGTCGCCATCCTTTGGGGGGAGACCTACGAGCAGTACTTC.

This clonotype was seen once. The conserved final phenylalanine or tryptophan is absent from the CDR3, which likely points to a read error. The DNA is left out, because the CDR3 cannot be placed on it with certainty; the CDR3 is given as TCRdb lists it. J is TRBJ1-2 and V is TRBV9; the D segment call TRBD1 is taken from the table without a DNA check. Germline loops: CDR1 SGDLS, CDR2 YYNGEE. Both ends counted, the CDR3 spans 12 residues. CDR3 region: CASSVGQGPYPL.

This clonotype appeared a single time. V gene TRBV20-1 combines with J gene TRBJ2-7; 8 bases map to TRBD2. In germline, CDR1 is DFQATT, CDR2 SNEGSKA (reference sequence). The CDR3 has 15 amino acids. Losses at the gene ends were 3 bases for V and 4 bases for J; bases not matched to a gene: 11. CDR3 in amino acids: CSASYMRLAGYEQYF. The CDR3 nucleotides read TGCAGTGCTAGCTACATGCGCCTAGCGGGTTACGAGCAGTACTTC.

The chain carries TRBV4-2 and TRBJ1-5; unclear D gene. V was trimmed by 6 bases and J by 4 bases, leaving 7 bases between them. CDR1 is LGHNA, CDR2 YNFKEQ, per germline. CDR3 length: 12 amino acids. In DNA, the CDR3 is TGTGCCAGCAGGGGAGCTAATCAGCCCCAGCATTTT. This sequence encodes CASRGANQPQHF.

CDR3 sequence: CSARAPDNEGYTF. DNA of the CDR3: TGCAGTGCTAGAGCACCGGACAACGAGGGCTACACCTTC. The V and J genes are TRBV20-1 and TRBJ1-2; TRBD1 is a possible D gene (5 bases). The CDR3 loop spans 13 amino acids. Trimming cost V 1 base and J 8 bases, with 14 bases left between them. Germline V CDR1 and CDR2: DFQATT, SNEGSKA (reference sequence).

The rearrangement joins TRBV25-1 to TRBJ2-7, with 13 bases lining up with TRBD2. Trimming cost V 8 bases and J 4 bases; bases outside gene matches: 5. Germline V gives CDR1 MGHDK, CDR2 SYGVNS. The CDR3 contains 14 residues. Here the CDR3 reads CASVRTSGGYEQYF. The CDR3 DNA sequence: TGTGCCAGCGTTCGGACTAGCGGGGGTTACGAGCAGTACTTC.

Notes on this clonotype: It may be a read error: a sequence one base away is much more abundant. The CDR3 reads CASSQGGGQYTDKQYF. CDR3 bases: TGTGCCAGCAGCCAGGGCGGGGGACAATACACAGATAAGCAGTATTTT. The chain recombines TRBV4-2 with TRBJ2-3; perhaps TRBD2 as D (7 bases). The CDR3 has 16 residues. Per the germline V gene, CDR1 is LGHNA and CDR2 is YNFKEQ.